This record looks at one TCR beta chain sequence and its context. Its antigen is unidentified. Repertoires were generated with immunoSEQ multiplex PCR, while TCRdb's copy carries only in-frame clones and drops some. The data show 90,000 to 110,000 clones, 82% seen once. The CDR3 is made up of 14 amino acids. V gave up 6 bases and J gave up 6 bases; unmatched junction bases: 10. CDR1 is MDHEN and CDR2 is SYDVKM in the germline V gene. These data belong to a study of T cell responses to AZD1222 COVID-19 vaccine. Overall study: Doses given second, at about 4 or about 12 weeks, were pooled. Overall study findings and caveats: Baseline serology detected seropositivity in only a handful of AZD1222 recipients. Reportedly, close to half of spike-specific TCRs are directed against unmutated variant regions. No day 14 peak samples; only post-peak repertoires were characterized.

This rearrangement joins TRBV28 to TRBJ1-2, with TRBD1 matching over 7 bases. Sequences were derived from peripheral blood, sampled on day 0 of AZD1222 vaccination. The receptor was derived from an adult in good health. CDR3 coding DNA: TGTGCCAGCAGACGAGGACAGGCGACGAATGGCTACACCTTC. Its protein product is CASRRGQATNGYTF.